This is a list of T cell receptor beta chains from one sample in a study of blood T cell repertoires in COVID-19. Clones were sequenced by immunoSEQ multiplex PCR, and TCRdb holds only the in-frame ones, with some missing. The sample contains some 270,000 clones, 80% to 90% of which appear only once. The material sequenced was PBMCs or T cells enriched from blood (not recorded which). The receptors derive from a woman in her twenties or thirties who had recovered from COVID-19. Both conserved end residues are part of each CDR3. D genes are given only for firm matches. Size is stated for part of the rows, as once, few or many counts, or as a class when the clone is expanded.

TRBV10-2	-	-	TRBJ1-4	CASSEWSTTNEKLFF
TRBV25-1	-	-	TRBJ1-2	CAMQSDSYGYTF
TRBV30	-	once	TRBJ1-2	CAWTSRAYGYTF
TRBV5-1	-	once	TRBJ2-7	CASSPGHVNSYEQYF
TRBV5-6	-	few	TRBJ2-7	CASSYEAARGTDPYEQYF
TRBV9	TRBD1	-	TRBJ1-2	CASKLGTDYGYTF
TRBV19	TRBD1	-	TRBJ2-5	CASSKQGQEETQYF
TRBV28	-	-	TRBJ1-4	CASSFPSGEKLFF
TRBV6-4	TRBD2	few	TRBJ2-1	CASSETSGSYNEQFF
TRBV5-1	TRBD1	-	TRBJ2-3	CASSLSQGVAPRDTQYF
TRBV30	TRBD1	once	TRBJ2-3	CAWSRGRGDTQYF
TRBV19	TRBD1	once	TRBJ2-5	CASSLTGNQETQYF
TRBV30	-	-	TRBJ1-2	CAWSVQGGAKAYGYTF
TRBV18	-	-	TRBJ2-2	CASSPSEAGELFF
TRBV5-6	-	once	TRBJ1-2	CASSLQGSPSYGYTF
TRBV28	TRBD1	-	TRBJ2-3	CASSLPGGLIDTQYF
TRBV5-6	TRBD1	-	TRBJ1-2	CASRPGQGNGYTF
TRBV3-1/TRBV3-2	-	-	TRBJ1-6	CASSQGGGGSSYNSPLHF
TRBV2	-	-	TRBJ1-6	CASTGGIRSPLHF
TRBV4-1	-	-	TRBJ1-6	CASSQVSRQALHF
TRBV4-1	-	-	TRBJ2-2	CASSHREDTGELFF
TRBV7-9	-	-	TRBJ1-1	CASSQFRQDTEAFF
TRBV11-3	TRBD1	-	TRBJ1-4	CASSLSEGAREKLFF
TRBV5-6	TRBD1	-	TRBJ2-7	CASSLVGQGDVEQYF
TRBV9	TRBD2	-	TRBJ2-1	CASSADELRLAGRHNEQFF
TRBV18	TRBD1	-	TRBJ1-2	CASSPPTGNYGYTF
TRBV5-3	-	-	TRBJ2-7	CARSLAVTGTREEPSYEQYF
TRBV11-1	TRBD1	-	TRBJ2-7	CASSLYMGQGGEQYF
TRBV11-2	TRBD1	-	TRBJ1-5	CASSFRQGPREPQHF
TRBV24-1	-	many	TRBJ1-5	CATSDSPDRPQHF
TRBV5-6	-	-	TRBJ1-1	CASSFPSNTEAFF
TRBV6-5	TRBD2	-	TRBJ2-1	CASRLAGGRRDEQFF
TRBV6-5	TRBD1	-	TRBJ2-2	CASSSGTGFDTGELFF
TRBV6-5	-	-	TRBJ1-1	CASSYVGAPEAFF
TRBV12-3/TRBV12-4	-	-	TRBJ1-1	CASRLTASTEAFF
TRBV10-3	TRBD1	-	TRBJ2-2	CAISAHLGQATGELFF
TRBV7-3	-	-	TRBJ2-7	CASSLNSGRGSTKQYF
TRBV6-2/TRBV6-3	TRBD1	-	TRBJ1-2	CASSRTGWNYGYTF
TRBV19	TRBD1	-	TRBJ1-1	CASRDGQGANTEAFF
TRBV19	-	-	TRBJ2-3	CASGRTDTQYF
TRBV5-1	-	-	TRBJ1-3	CASSPRGTDGNTIYF
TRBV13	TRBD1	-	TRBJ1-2	CASSYIPFDRDDGYTF
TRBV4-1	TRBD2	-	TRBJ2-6	CASSRGGALSGANVLTF
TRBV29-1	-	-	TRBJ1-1	CSVEGRMNTEAFF
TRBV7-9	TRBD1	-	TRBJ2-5	CASSLVGWDSMEETQYF
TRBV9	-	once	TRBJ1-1	CASSVTERITEAFF
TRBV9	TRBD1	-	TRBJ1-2	CASSVSPGGYGYTF
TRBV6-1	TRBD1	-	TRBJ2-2	CASSELQTGLNTGELFF
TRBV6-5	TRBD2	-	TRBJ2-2	CASCFSGGGTGELFF
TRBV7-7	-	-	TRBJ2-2	CASSLMQGRAGELFF
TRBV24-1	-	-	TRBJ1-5	CATGEARGQPQHF